This T cell receptor (beta chain) was sequenced in a study of blood T cell repertoires in COVID-19. The overall study: PBMCs, B-cell-depleted T cells, or T cells provided the cDNA or gDNA that made up the material.

The Seattle patients joined while their infection was active and were tracked longitudinally afterward. The CDR3 has 16 amino acids. CDR1 is WSHSY and CDR2 is SAAADI in the germline V gene. With 3 bases clipped from V and 0 bases from J, the junction kept 7 bases outside the gene matches. Authors' data handling: Amplification with reference gene primers provided the estimates of nucleated cell counts. Assay used: immunoSEQ multiplex PCR; TCRdb lists only in-frame clones, some missing. V, J and clone size were drawn from that table, and D and trimming were deduced from the DNA. The table records 200,000 to 300,000 clones, more than 90% of them present only once.

This TCR came from a person between 18 and 35 years old with COVID-19, enrolled during active disease. Specimen: peripheral blood. V usage is TRBV10-2 and J usage is TRBJ1-2, with 7 bases identical to TRBD1. DNA of the CDR3: TGCGCCAGCAGTGACCCGGGACAGTCCTCTAACTATGGCTACACCTTC. Translating it yields CASSDPGQSSNYGYTF.